One sample yielded the 30 T cell receptor beta chains listed below, sequenced in a study of Graves' ophthalmopathy and Graves' hyperthyroidism. RNA served as the template for amplifying TCR beta CDR3 regions. In the first round, RT-PCR was carried out with HTBI primers, and a multiplex PCR formed the second round. TCRdb recomputed calls from the multiplex PCR reads with MiXCR, one row per CDR3 protein. The sample records about 210,000 distinct CDR3 sequences, over 25% being singletons. Source material: peripheral blood. The source is a man aged 50 to 59 with Graves' ophthalmopathy.

This clonotype was found many times. The chain couples TRBV7-2 to TRBJ2-4; 10 bases fit TRBD2. Trimming cost V 1 base and J 0 bases; bases outside gene matches: 9. The CDR3 spans 19 residues. Germline CDR1 and CDR2: SGHTA and FQGNSA. Here the CDR3 DNA reads TGTGCCAGCAGCTTAGGTCGGGCTAGCGGGAGCTCAGCCAAAAACATTCAGTACTTC. Amino acid sequence: CASSLGRASGSSAKNIQYF.

This sequence joins TRBV5-6 and TRBJ1-2; D not resolved. This CDR3 is built from 14 residues. V was shortened by 1 base and J by 6 bases, with 13 bases between the two germline ends. Germline assignment: CDR1 SGHDT and CDR2 YYEEEE. This chain's CDR3 is CASSLMAGLDGYTF. CDR3 bases: TGTGCCAGCAGCTTGATGGCTGGGTTGGATGGCTACACCTTC.

The rearrangement joins TRBV27 to TRBJ1-5, with D possibly being TRBD1 (5 bases). CDR1 is MNHEY and CDR2 is SMNVEV in the germline V gene (reference sequence). V was clipped by 0 bases and J by 0 bases, with 9 bases between them. The length of the CDR3 is 16 residues. This chain's CDR3 is CASSLSGTHSNQPQHF. The CDR3 DNA reads TGTGCCAGCAGTTTATCTGGGACGCATAGCAATCAGCCCCAGCATTTT.

This clonotype was seen ten or more times. This chain uses TRBV5-1 with TRBJ2-2, with D unclear. Trimming stripped 0 bases from V and 6 bases from J, with 9 bases between. Germline CDR1 SGHRS, CDR2 YFSETQ. CDR3 length equals 14 residues. CDR3 in amino acids: CASSLAGAPGELFF. In DNA, the CDR3 is TGCGCCAGCAGCTTGGCGGGCGCCCCCGGGGAGCTGTTTTTT.

This clonotype appeared a few times. One base away lies a much larger clone, so this may be a sequencing read error. The chain couples TRBV28 to TRBJ1-1; D is ambiguous. The CDR3 sequence is 13 residues long. Germline CDR1 reads MDHEN; CDR2 reads SYDVKM. The CDR3 here is CTNPLRQNTEAFF. As DNA, the CDR3 is TGTACCAACCCTCTTAGGCAAAACACTGAAGCTTTCTTT.

Many counts were recorded for this clonotype. CDR3: CASSLSGLAQETQYF. The CDR3 nucleotides read TGTGCCAGCAGTTTATCGGGACTAGCGCAAGAGACCCAGTACTTC. The rearrangement links TRBV28 to TRBJ2-5, with 10 bases lining up with TRBD2. CDR1 and CDR2 from the germline V gene are MDHEN and SYDVKM. The CDR3 is 15 amino acids. Losses at the gene ends were 1 base for V and 2 bases for J; bases not matched to a gene: 1. The complete variable domain, with remaining parts taken from reference TRBV28 and TRBJ2-5, reads DVKVTQSSRYLVKRTGEKVFLECVQDMDHENMFWYRQDPGLGLRLIYFSYDVKMKEKGDIPEGYSVSREKKERFSLILESASTNQTSMYLCASSLSGLAQETQYFGPGTRLLVL.

This clonotype has a count of ten or more. This chain links TRBV12-3 or TRBV12-4 with TRBJ1-5; a weak D match, TRBD1 (6 bases). The CDR3 runs 16 residues. V dropped 5 bases and J dropped 2 bases, with 16 bases sitting between them. DNA of the CDR3: TGTGCCAGCAGTCCCGCCGGGGGGGCGCGCAATCAGCCCCAGCATTTT. Its protein product is CASSPAGGARNQPQHF.

V and J are TRBV30 and TRBJ2-7; D is possibly TRBD2 (5 bases). Germline lookup yields CDR1 GTSNPN and CDR2 SVGIG (reference sequence). CDR3 length equals 11 residues. Trimming took off 3 bases at V and 7 bases at J, with 10 bases between the two ends. In DNA form, the CDR3 reads TGTGCCTGGAGCGACCGGGAAGAGCAGTACTTC. This translates into CAWSDREEQYF.

At least ten counts were recorded for this clonotype. The gene calls are TRBV6-5 and TRBJ2-6; 10 bases match TRBD1. The CDR3 loop spans 16 amino acids. From germline, CDR1 is MNHEY and CDR2 SVGAGI. Trimming at V came to 4 bases and at J to 4 bases, leaving 4 bases not matched to a gene. The CDR3 sequence is CASSWDRGAGANVLTF. For the CDR3, the DNA is TGTGCCAGCAGTTGGGACAGGGGCGCGGGGGCCAACGTCCTGACTTTC.

At least ten counts were recorded for this clonotype. This rearrangement joins TRBV20-1 to TRBJ1-2; 9 bases match TRBD1. Unmatched junction bases numbered 7, after V lost 6 bases and J lost 5 bases. This CDR3 region has 13 residues. The germline CDR1 and CDR2 sequences are DFQATT and SNEGSKA (reference sequence). The CDR3 DNA follows: TGCAGTGCAAGTCCCGGGACAGGGTATGGCTACACCTTC. Protein product: CSASPGTGYGYTF.

In its sample, this clonotype was seen once. In DNA form, the CDR3 reads TGTGCCAGCAGGCTACAGACAGGGTATTCTGAAGCTTTCTTT. This translates into CASRLQTGYSEAFF. The J gene is TRBJ1-1, the V gene TRBV6-1, with 7 bases lining up with TRBD1. The CDR3 covers 14 residues. With 6 bases clipped from V and 6 bases from J, the junction kept 10 bases outside the gene matches. From germline, CDR1 is MNHNS and CDR2 SASEGT.

This clonotype appeared many times. The chain uses TRBV12-3 or TRBV12-4 and TRBJ2-7; D remains ambiguous. This CDR3 spans 15 amino acids. Trimming pared 3 bases from V and 3 bases from J, leaving 15 bases between. Written as DNA, the CDR3 is TGTGCCAGCAGTTTGGCGACATTAGTAGGCTACGAGCAGTACTTC. It is translated as CASSLATLVGYEQYF.

This CDR3 reads CASSSPFRQEQYF. The CDR3 DNA reads as TGTGCCAGCAGTTCCCCCTTTAGACAAGAGCAGTACTTC. This chain links TRBV27 with TRBJ2-7; D gene uncertain. The CDR3 spans 13 residues. Per germline, CDR1 MNHEY and CDR2 SMNVEV (reference sequence). V was shortened by 4 bases and J by 7 bases, with 14 bases between the two germline ends.

In its sample, this clonotype was seen many times. This rearrangement joins TRBV11-2 to TRBJ1-2, with D unclear. The CDR3 length is 13 residues. V was clipped by 5 bases and J by 7 bases, with 14 bases between them. CDR1 and CDR2 from the germline V gene are SGHAT and FQNNGV. CDR3 residues: CASSLTPGGGYTF. CDR3 nucleotides: TGTGCCAGCAGCCTGACTCCCGGAGGTGGCTACACCTTC.

This clonotype was recorded at least ten times. V gene TRBV2 combines with J gene TRBJ2-7, with 10 bases identical to TRBD1. J lost 3 bases, V lost 6 bases, and 11 bases had no gene match. Germline lookup yields CDR1 SNHLY and CDR2 FYNNEI. The CDR3 runs to 16 residues. CDR3 protein: CASSGTGVGSDYEQYF. CDR3 DNA sequence: TGTGCCAGCAGCGGGACAGGGGTCGGGAGTGACTACGAGCAGTACTTC. Full variable domain (rest looked up from reference TRBV2 and TRBJ2-7): EPEVTQTPSHQVTQMGQEVILRCVPISNHLYFYWYRQILGQKVEFLVSFYNNEISEKSEIFDDQFSVERPDGSNFTLKIRSTKLEDSAMYFCASSGTGVGSDYEQYFGPGTRLTVT.

This clonotype was found many times. J is TRBJ1-1 and V is TRBV20-1; 7 bases are a match to TRBD1. Germline CDR1 is DFQATT and CDR2 is SNEGSKA (reference sequence). The V gene end was trimmed by 4 bases and the J gene end by 8 bases; junction bases not matched to a gene: 22. This CDR3 region has 17 residues. This chain's CDR3 is CSAKMTGLLLGLGEAFF. The CDR3 nucleotides are TGCAGTGCTAAGATGACAGGGCTTTTGTTAGGCCTAGGAGAAGCTTTCTTT.

This clonotype was counted ten times or more. Relative to the germline gene, one junction end is altered; a read error may explain this. The chain employs TRBV28 and TRBJ2-5; weak D call: TRBD1 (6 bases). Germline V lookup: CDR1 MDHEN, CDR2 SYDVKM. The CDR3 runs to 15 residues. The CDR3 nucleotides are TGTGCCAGCAGGTATCTTGGACAGATCCAAGGGACCCAGTACTTC. Translated, it gives CASRYLGQIQGTQYF.

Many counts were recorded for this clonotype. One junction end disagrees with the germline gene, perhaps due to a read error. The CDR3 loop is CACRIRGLAGFSGELFF. DNA for the CDR3: TGTGCCTGCAGAATTAGGGGACTAGCGGGATTCTCTGGGGAGCTGTTTTTT. The V gene is TRBV12-3 or TRBV12-4, the J gene TRBJ2-2, with 13 nucleotides matching TRBD2. The CDR3 spans 17 residues.

This clonotype appeared many times. The chain links TRBV28 to TRBJ2-5, with 9 bases that match TRBD2. There are 13 residues in the CDR3. V shed 6 bases, J shed 4 bases, and the junction held 3 bases outside the gene matches. The germline CDR1 and CDR2 sequences are MDHEN and SYDVKM. The CDR3 protein is CASRPAGGETQYF. The DNA of the CDR3 is TGTGCCAGCAGACCAGCGGGAGGAGAGACCCAGTACTTC.

This sequence joins TRBV6-1 and TRBJ1-6; 7 nucleotides agree with TRBD1. Unmatched junction bases numbered 6, after V lost 0 bases and J lost 10 bases. CDR3 size: 15 residues. Germline V gene lookup returns CDR1 MNHNS and CDR2 SASEGT. DNA of the CDR3: TGTGCCAGCAGTGAAGCCCGGGACAGTGGATCACCCCTCCACTTT. Protein sequence: CASSEARDSGSPLHF.

The chain has TRBV13 and TRBJ2-7, with TRBD1 matching over 10 bases. V lost 4 bases and J lost 4; bases outside the gene matches: 10. CDR1 is PRHDT and CDR2 is FYEKMQ in the germline V gene (reference sequence). The CDR3 spans 16 residues. CDR3 amino acids: CASSSTDRGRAYEQYF. Here the CDR3 DNA reads TGTGCCAGCAGCTCCACGGACAGGGGGAGAGCTTACGAGCAGTACTTC.

At least ten counts were recorded for this clonotype. The rearrangement links TRBV5-1 to TRBJ1-1; 10 nucleotides align to TRBD1. The germline V gene encodes CDR1 SGHRS and CDR2 YFSETQ. The V segment lost 0 bases and the J segment 6 bases; nucleotides outside the gene matches: 8. This CDR3 is built from 16 residues. CDR3 in amino acids: CASSLGGRDRGSEAFF. For the CDR3, the DNA is TGCGCCAGCAGCTTGGGGGGACGGGACAGGGGCTCTGAAGCTTTCTTT.

This clonotype was observed at least ten times. The rearrangement uses TRBV18 and TRBJ1-1; D is perhaps TRBD1 (5 bases). This CDR3 has 13 amino acids. Germline assignment: CDR1 KGHSH and CDR2 LQKENI. Deletions cut 0 bases from V and 6 bases from J, with 8 bases between. CDR3 bases: TGTGCCAGCTCACCACCGGACACAGCTGAAGCTTTCTTT. Amino acid sequence: CASSPPDTAEAFF.

In its sample, this clonotype was seen many times. V usage is TRBV19 and J usage is TRBJ1-5; TRBD1 aligns across 7 bases. The CDR3 has 15 residues. CDR1 and CDR2 (germline): LNHDA, SQIVND (reference sequence). V lost 6 bases to trimming and J lost 6 bases; unmatched junction nucleotides: 11. CDR3 DNA sequence: TGTGCCAGTAGGAGGGACAGCCGGTGGGGTCAGCCCCAGCATTTT. It encodes CASRRDSRWGQPQHF.

This clonotype showed up many times. The chain's CDR3 is CASRKGDRGTNEKLFF. For the CDR3, the DNA is TGTGCCAGCAGAAAGGGGGACAGGGGAACTAATGAAAAACTGTTTTTT. This sequence joins TRBV6-4 and TRBJ1-4; TRBD1 matches at 10 bases. The CDR3 spans 16 residues. Germline-derived CDR1 and CDR2 are MRHNA and SNTAGT. Trimming took 6 bases from V and 1 from J; bases not matched to a gene: 5.

Many counts were recorded for this clonotype. The gene calls are TRBV12-3 or TRBV12-4 and TRBJ2-2, with D perhaps given as TRBD1 or TRBD2 (5 bases each). The CDR3 runs 15 residues. Trimming cost V 2 bases and J 4 bases, with 11 bases left between them. CDR3 sequence: CASSLIRDLTGELFF. CDR3 coding DNA: TGTGCCAGCAGTTTAATCAGGGACCTCACCGGGGAGCTGTTTTTT.

This clonotype was counted ten times or more. The chain couples TRBV19 to TRBJ1-1; D is ambiguous. V was shortened by 2 bases and J by 0 bases, with 4 bases between the two germline ends. This CDR3 spans 13 amino acids. Germline CDR1 LNHDA, CDR2 SQIVND (reference sequence). CDR3 nucleotide sequence: TGTGCCAGTAGTATAAGGGTGAACACTGAAGCTTTCTTT. Residues: CASSIRVNTEAFF. Supplemented by reference TRBV19 and TRBJ1-1, the full variable domain reads DGGITQSPKYLFRKEGQNVTLSCEQNLNHDAMYWYRQDPGQGLRLIYYSQIVNDFQKGDIAEGYSVSREKKESFPLTVTSAQKNPTAFYLCASSIRVNTEAFFGQGTRLTVV.

This clonotype was counted many times. The V and J genes are TRBV4-3 and TRBJ1-1, with D unclear. Germline CDR1 is LGHNA and CDR2 is YSLEER. The length of the CDR3 is 13 residues. V was clipped by 0 bases and J by 10 bases, with 12 bases between them. The CDR3 sequence: CASSQDLFLGAFF. The CDR3 bases are TGCGCCAGCAGCCAAGATCTCTTCCTTGGAGCTTTCTTT.

The chain uses TRBV27 and TRBJ2-7; the D call may be TRBD1 or TRBD2 (6 bases each). Germline V gives CDR1 MNHEY, CDR2 SMNVEV (reference sequence). The CDR3 is 14 amino acids. V was trimmed by 3 bases and J by 5 bases, leaving 14 bases between them. The chain's CDR3 is CASSFGAGEDEQYF. DNA of the CDR3: TGTGCCAGCAGTTTCGGGGCAGGGGAGGACGAGCAGTACTTC.

The chain links TRBV12-3 or TRBV12-4 to TRBJ2-7; D perhaps matches TRBD2 (6 bases). V was cut by 5 bases and J by 6 bases, with 26 bases left in between. The CDR3 runs 17 residues. Written as DNA, the CDR3 is TGTGCCAGCAGTCCACAAGGGGAGTTGGCGCGGGATGGCGAGCAGTACTTC. It codes for CASSPQGELARDGEQYF.